This T cell receptor beta chain comes out of a study of early T cells in non-severe SARS-CoV-2 infection. Overall study: Sequencing of unsorted whole blood was done on bulk RNA, leaving chains unpaired.

In TCRdb, the 5' RACE reads were re-called with MiXCR into one record per CDR3 protein. The sample records more than 65,000 distinct CDR3 sequences, approximately 4.6% being singletons. This clonotype was picked up many times. The CDR3 is 19 residues long. The sequence was collected from an adult who was a healthcare worker with PCR-confirmed SARS-CoV-2 infection or an uninfected control (not recorded which). The donor label of this sample is uncertain. J is TRBJ1-3 and V is TRBV12-2; the D call TRBD1 from the table was never checked on the DNA. TRBV12-2 is a documented pseudogene. The sample was whole blood, taken at baseline. CDR3 DNA sequence: TGTGCAAGTCGTCAGATGGGGACAGGGGGCCGGAGCTCTGGAAACACCATATATTTT. Its translation: CASRQMGTGGRSSGNTIYF.